Sequencing of this T cell receptor beta chain was carried out in a study of cytomegalovirus exposure and HLA in healthy donors. Overall study: Earlier, some 180 million T cells were analyzed, and around 100 million unique TCR beta sequences were found among them.

60 Vbeta and 13 Jbeta primers were used in PCR. Generated by immunoSEQ multiplex PCR, the TCRdb table keeps only in-frame clones and is missing some. Altogether a few hundred thousand clones are present, 80% to 90% being singletons, with the ten largest covering 2.9%. This CDR3 comprises 16 residues. Germline values: CDR1 KGHSH, CDR2 LQKENI. The junction had 7 bases not matched to a gene; V was cut back by 1 base and J by 5 bases. Each of the donors was a healthy bone marrow donor. The chain couples TRBV18 to TRBJ1-2; 10 nucleotides agree with TRBD1. The source material was PBMCs. The TCR was taken from a man aged 25 to 45 in good health and CMV-seronegative. The CDR3 nucleotides read TGTGCCAGCTCACCACGGAGACAGGGGGCGAATTATGGCTACACCTTC. Protein product: CASSPRRQGANYGYTF.